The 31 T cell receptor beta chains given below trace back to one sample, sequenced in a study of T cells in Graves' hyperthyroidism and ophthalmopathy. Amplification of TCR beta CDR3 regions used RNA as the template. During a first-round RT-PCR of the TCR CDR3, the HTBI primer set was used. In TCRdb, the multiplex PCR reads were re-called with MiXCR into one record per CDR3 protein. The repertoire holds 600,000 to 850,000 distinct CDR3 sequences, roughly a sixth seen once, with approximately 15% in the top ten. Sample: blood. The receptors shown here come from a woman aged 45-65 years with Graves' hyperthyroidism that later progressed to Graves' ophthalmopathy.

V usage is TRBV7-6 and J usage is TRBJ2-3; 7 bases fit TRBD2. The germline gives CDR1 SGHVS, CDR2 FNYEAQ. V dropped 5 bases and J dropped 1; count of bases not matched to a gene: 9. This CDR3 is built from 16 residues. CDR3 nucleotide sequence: TGTGCCAGCAGCCGGACTAGGAGTTATGGCACAGATACGCAGTATTTT. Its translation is CASSRTRSYGTDTQYF.

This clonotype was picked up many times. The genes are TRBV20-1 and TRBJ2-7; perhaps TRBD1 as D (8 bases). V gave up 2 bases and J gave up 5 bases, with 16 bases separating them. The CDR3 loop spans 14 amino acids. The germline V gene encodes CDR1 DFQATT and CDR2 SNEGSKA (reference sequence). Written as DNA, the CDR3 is TGCAGTGCTAGATCCGGACAGGGAGGGGACGAGCAGTACTTC. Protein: CSARSGQGGDEQYF.

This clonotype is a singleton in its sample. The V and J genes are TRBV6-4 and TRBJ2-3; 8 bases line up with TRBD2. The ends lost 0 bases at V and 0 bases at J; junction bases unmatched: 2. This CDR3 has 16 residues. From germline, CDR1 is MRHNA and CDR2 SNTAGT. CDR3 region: CASSDSSSGSTDTQYF. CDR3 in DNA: TGTGCCAGCAGTGACTCTTCTAGCGGGAGCACAGATACGCAGTATTTT.

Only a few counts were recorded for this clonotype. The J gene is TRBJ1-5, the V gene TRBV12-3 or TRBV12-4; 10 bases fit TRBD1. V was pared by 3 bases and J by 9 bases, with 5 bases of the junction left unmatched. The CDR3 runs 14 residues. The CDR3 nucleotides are TGTGCCAGCAGTTTGATGGACAGGGGGTGGCCCCAGCATTTT. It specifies CASSLMDRGWPQHF.

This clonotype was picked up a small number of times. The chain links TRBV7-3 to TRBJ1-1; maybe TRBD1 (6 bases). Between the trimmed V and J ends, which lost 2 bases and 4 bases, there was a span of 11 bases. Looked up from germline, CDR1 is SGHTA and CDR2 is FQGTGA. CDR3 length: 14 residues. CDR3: CASSLQGQSTEAFF. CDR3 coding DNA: TGTGCCAGCAGCTTACAGGGACAAAGCACTGAAGCTTTCTTT.

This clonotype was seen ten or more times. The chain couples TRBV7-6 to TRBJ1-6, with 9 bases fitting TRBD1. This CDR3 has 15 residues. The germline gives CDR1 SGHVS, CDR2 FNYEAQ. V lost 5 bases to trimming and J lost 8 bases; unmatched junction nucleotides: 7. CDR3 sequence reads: CASSPTQGAHSPLHF. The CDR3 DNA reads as TGTGCCAGCAGCCCGACACAGGGGGCTCATTCACCCCTCCACTTT.

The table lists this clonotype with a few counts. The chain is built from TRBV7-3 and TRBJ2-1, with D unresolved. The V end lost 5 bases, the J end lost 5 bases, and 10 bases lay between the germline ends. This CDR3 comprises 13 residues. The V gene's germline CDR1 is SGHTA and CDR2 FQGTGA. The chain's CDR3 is CASSTDWDNEQFF. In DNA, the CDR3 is TGTGCCAGCAGCACCGACTGGGACAATGAGCAGTTCTTC.

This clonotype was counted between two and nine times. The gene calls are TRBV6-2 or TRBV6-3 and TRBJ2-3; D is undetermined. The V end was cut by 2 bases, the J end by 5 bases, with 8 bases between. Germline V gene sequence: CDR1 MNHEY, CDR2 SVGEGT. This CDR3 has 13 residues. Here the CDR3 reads CASSYTGRDTQYF. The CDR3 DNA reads TGTGCCAGCAGTTACACCGGCCGAGATACGCAGTATTTT.

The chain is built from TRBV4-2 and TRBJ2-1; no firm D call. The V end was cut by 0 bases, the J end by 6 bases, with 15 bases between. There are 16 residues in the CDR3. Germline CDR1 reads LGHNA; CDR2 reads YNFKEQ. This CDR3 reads CASSQETSGIGNEQFF. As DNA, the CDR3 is TGTGCCAGCAGCCAAGAAACGTCTGGGATCGGCAATGAGCAGTTCTTC.

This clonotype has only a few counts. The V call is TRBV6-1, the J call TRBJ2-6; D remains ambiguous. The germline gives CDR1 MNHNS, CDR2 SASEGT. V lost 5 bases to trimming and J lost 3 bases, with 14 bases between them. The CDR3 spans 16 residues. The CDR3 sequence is CASSSSSFSGANVLTF. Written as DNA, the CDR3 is TGTGCCAGCAGTTCGTCATCCTTCAGTGGGGCCAACGTCCTGACTTTC.

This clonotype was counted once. As DNA, the CDR3 is TGTGCCAGCACCGGCGGCACGAGCTCCTACAATGAGCAGTTCTTC. Translated: CASTGGTSSYNEQFF. J is TRBJ2-1 and V is TRBV12-3 or TRBV12-4; no clear D. The CDR3 is made up of 15 amino acids. Trimming left V 7 bases short and J 0 bases short, with 13 bases between.

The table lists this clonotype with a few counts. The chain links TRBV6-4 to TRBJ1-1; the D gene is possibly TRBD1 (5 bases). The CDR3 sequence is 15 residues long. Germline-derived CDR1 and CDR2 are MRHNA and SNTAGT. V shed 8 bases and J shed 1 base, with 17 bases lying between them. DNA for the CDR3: TGTGCCAGCTTCGGACACCAACCCCCGAACACTGAAGCTTTCTTT. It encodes CASFGHQPPNTEAFF.

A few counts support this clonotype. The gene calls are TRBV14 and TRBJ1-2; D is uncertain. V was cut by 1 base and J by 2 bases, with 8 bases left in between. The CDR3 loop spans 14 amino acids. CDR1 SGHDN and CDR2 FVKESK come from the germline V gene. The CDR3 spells CASSQGSDNYGYTF. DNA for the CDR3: TGTGCCAGCAGCCAAGGATCGGACAACTATGGCTACACCTTC.

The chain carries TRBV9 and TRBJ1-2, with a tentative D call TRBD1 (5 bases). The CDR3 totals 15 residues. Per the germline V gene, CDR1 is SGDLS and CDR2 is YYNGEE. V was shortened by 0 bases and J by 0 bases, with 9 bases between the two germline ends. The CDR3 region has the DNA TGTGCCAGCAGCGTAGCCCAGGGAGCTAACTATGGCTACACCTTC. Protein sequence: CASSVAQGANYGYTF.

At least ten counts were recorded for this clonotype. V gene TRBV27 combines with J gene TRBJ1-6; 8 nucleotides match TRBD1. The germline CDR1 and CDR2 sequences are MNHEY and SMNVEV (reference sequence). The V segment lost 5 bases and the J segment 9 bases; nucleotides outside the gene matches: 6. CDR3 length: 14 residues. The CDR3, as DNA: TGTGCCAGCAGTGGGACAGGCCTTTCTTCACCCCTCCACTTT. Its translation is CASSGTGLSSPLHF.

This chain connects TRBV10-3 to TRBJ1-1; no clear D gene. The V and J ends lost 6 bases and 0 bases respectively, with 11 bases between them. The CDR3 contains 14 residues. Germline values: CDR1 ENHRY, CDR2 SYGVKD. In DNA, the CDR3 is TGTGCCATCAGACCACAGTCTGTGAACACTGAAGCTTTCTTT. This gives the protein CAIRPQSVNTEAFF.

CDR3 in DNA: TGTGCCAGCACCGAGCGGAACTATGGCTACACCTTC. This translates into CASTERNYGYTF. The genes are TRBV13 and TRBJ1-2, with D hard to call. The CDR3 is 12 residues long. V lost 7 bases, J lost 2 bases, and 8 bases lay in between. Germline lookup yields CDR1 PRHDT and CDR2 FYEKMQ (reference sequence).

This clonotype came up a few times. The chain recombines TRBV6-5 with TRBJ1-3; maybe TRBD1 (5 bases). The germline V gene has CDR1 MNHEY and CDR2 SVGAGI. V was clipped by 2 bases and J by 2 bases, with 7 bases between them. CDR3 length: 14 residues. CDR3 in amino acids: CASSYATAGNTIYF. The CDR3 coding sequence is TGTGCCAGCAGTTACGCGACAGCTGGAAACACCATATATTTT.

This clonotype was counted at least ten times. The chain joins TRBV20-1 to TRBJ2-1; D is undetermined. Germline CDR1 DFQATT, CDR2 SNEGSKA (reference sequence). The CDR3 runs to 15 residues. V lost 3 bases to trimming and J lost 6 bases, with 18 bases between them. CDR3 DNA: TGCAGTGCTAGTCCGTATGGCCCCGGGCCCAATGAGCAGTTCTTC. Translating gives CSASPYGPGPNEQFF.

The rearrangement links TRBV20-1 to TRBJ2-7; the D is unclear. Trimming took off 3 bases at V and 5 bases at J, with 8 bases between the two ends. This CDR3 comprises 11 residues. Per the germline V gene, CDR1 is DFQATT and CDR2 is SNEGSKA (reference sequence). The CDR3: CSARVEHEQYF. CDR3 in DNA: TGCAGTGCTAGGGTCGAGCACGAGCAGTACTTC.

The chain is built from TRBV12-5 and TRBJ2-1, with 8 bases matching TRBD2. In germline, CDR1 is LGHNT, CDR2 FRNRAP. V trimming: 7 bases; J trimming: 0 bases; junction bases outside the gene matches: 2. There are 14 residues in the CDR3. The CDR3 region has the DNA TGTGCTAGTGCCGGGGGGGTCTCCTACAATGAGCAGTTCTTC. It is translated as CASAGGVSYNEQFF.

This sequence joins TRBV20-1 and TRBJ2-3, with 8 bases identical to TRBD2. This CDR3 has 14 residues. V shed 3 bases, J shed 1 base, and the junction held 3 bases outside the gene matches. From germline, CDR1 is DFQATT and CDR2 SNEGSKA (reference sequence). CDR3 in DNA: TGCAGTGCTAGTAGCGGGGTGGGCACAGATACGCAGTATTTT. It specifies CSASSGVGTDTQYF.

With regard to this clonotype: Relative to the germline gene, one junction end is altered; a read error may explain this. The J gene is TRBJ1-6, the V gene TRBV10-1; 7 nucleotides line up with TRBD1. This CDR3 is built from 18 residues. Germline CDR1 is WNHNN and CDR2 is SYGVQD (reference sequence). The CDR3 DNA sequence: TGCGCCAGAAGTGACAGGGATCTACCCCTCTGTTATAATTCACCCCTCCACTTT. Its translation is CARSDRDLPLCYNSPLHF.

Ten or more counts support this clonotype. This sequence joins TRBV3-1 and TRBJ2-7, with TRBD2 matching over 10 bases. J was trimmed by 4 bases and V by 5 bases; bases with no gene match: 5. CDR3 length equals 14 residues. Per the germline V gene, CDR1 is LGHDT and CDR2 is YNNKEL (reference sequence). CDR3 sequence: CASSAGTSDYEQYF. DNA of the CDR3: TGTGCCAGCAGCGCTGGGACTAGCGATTACGAGCAGTACTTC.

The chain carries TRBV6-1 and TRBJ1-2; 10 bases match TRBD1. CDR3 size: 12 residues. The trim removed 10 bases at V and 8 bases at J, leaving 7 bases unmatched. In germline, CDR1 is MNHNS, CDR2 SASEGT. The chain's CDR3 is CANRETGGGYTF. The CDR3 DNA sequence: TGTGCCAACAGAGAGACAGGGGGCGGCTACACCTTC.

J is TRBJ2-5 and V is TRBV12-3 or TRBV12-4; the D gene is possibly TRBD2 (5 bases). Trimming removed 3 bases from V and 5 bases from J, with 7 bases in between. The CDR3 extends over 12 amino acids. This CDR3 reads CASSFAGETQYF. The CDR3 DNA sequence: TGTGCCAGCAGTTTCGCGGGCGAGACCCAGTACTTC.

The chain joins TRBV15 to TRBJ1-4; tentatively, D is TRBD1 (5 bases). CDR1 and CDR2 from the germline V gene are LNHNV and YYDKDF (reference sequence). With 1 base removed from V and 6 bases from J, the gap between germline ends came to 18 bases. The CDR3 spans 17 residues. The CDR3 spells CATSRVGRGRRDEKLFF. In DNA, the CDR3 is TGTGCCACCAGCAGAGTGGGCCGGGGCAGAAGGGATGAAAAACTGTTTTTT.

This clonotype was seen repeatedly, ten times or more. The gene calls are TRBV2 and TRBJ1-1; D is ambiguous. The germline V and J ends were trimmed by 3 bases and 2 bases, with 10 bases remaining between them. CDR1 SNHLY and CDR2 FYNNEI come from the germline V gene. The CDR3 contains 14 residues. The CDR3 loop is CASSDLNRNTEAFF. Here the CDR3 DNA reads TGTGCCAGCAGTGACTTAAATAGAAACACTGAAGCTTTCTTT.

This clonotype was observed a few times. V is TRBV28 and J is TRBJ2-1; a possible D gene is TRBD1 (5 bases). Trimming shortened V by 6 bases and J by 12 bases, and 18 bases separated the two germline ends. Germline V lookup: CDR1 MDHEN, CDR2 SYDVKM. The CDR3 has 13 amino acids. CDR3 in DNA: TGTGCCAGCAGCCAAATACAGGCAGGTGGGCAGTTCTTC. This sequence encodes CASSQIQAGGQFF. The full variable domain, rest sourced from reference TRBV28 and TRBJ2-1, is DVKVTQSSRYLVKRTGEKVFLECVQDMDHENMFWYRQDPGLGLRLIYFSYDVKMKEKGDIPEGYSVSREKKERFSLILESASTNQTSMYLCASSQIQAGGQFFGPGTRLTVL.

Here the CDR3 reads CSARALDRDNSPLHF. CDR3 nucleotides: TGCAGTGCTAGAGCCCTTGACCGGGATAATTCACCCCTCCACTTT. V gene TRBV20-1 combines with J gene TRBJ1-6; unclear D gene. Germline V gives CDR1 DFQATT, CDR2 SNEGSKA (reference sequence). This CDR3 contains 15 residues. V gave up 1 base and J gave up 5 bases, with 12 bases separating them.

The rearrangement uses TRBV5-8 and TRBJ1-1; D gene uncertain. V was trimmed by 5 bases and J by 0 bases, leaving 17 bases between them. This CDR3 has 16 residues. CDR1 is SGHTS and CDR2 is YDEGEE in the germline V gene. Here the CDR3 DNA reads TGTGCCAGCAGTCTCTCCGGGAGAGCTATGAACACTGAAGCTTTCTTT. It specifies CASSLSGRAMNTEAFF. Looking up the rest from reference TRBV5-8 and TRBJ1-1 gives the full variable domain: EAGVTQSPTHLIKTRGQQATLRCSPISGHTSVYWYQQALGLGLQFLLWYDEGEERNRGNFPPRFSGRQFPNYSSELNVNALELEDSALYLCASSLSGRAMNTEAFFGQGTRLTVV.